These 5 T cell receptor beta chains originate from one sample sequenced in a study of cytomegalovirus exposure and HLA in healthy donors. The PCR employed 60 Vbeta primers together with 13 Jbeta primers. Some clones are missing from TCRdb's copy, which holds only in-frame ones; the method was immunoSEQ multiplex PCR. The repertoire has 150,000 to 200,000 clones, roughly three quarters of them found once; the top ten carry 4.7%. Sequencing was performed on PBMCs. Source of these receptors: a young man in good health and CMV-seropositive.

CDR3 nucleotide sequence: TGTGCCAGCAGCTTATATGGCGGGGACACCGGGGAGCTGTTTTTT. Encoded protein: CASSLYGGDTGELFF. V usage is TRBV7-3 and J usage is TRBJ2-2, with D perhaps TRBD2 (6 bases). V was clipped by 2 bases and J by 3 bases, with 10 bases between them. The CDR3 extends over 15 amino acids. Germline CDR1 and CDR2: SGHTA and FQGTGA.

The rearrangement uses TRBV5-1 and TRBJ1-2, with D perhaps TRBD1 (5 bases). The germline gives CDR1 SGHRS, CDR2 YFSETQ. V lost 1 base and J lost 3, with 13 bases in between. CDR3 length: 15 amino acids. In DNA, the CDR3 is TGCGCCAGCAGCTTGCCCAGGGCGGGGGACTATGGCTACACCTTC. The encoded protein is CASSLPRAGDYGYTF. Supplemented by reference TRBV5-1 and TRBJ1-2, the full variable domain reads KAGVTQTPRYLIKTRGQQVTLSCSPISGHRSVSWYQQTPGQGLQFLFEYFSETQRNKGNFPGRFSGRQFSNSRSEMNVSTLELGDSALYLCASSLPRAGDYGYTFGSGTRLTVV.

The CDR3 DNA is TGTGCCAGCAGCTTAGTTTCGGGTGGACTGGCCAAAAACATTCAGTACTTC. This gives the protein CASSLVSGGLAKNIQYF. This sequence joins TRBV7-2 and TRBJ2-4; maybe TRBD2 (5 bases). The ends were cut back, 1 base at V and 1 base at J, with 14 bases in the middle. The CDR3 totals 17 residues. The germline V gene has CDR1 SGHTA and CDR2 FQGNSA.

CDR3 coding DNA: TGTGCCAGCAGTTACTCGGCCAACTATGGCTACACCTTC. Translation: CASSYSANYGYTF. The chain employs TRBV6-5 and TRBJ1-2; D ambiguous. V lost 0 bases to trimming and J lost 2 bases, with 4 bases between them. CDR1 is MNHEY, CDR2 SVGAGI, per germline. The CDR3 totals 13 residues.

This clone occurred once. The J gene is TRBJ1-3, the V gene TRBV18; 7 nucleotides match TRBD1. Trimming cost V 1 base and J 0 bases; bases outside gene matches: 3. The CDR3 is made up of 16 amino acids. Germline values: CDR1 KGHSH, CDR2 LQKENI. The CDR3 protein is CASSPLGTDSGNTIYF. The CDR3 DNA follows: TGTGCCAGCTCACCACTTGGGACAGACTCTGGAAACACCATATATTTT. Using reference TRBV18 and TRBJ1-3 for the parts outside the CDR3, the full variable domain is NAGVMQNPRHLVRRRGQEARLRCSPMKGHSHVYWYRQLPEEGLKFMVYLQKENIIDESGMPKERFSAEFPKEGPSILRIQQVVRGDSAAYFCASSPLGTDSGNTIYFGEGSWLTVV.